The 28 T cell receptor beta chains given below trace back to one sample, sequenced in a study of T cell responses to AZD1222 COVID-19 vaccine. Sequencing was performed with immunoSEQ multiplex PCR; in TCRdb, only in-frame clones are kept and a portion is missing. The repertoire consists of over 60,000 clones, with 80% occurring once and the leading ten covering more than 12%. The material was peripheral blood, obtained 28 days after the second AZD1222 dose. All receptors come from an adult who received the AZD1222 COVID-19 vaccine.

The rearrangement uses TRBV27 and TRBJ1-5; perhaps TRBD1 as D (5 bases). Trimming removed 7 bases from V and 1 base from J, with 17 bases in between. The CDR3 runs 16 residues. Per the germline V gene, CDR1 is MNHEY and CDR2 is SMNVEV (reference sequence). CDR3 sequence (DNA): TGTGCCAGCATCCCCGAGCAGGGAGGCAGCAATCAGCCCCAGCATTTT. Its translation is CASIPEQGGSNQPQHF.

This clone was observed a handful of times. This sequence joins TRBV25-1 and TRBJ1-6; TRBD1 matches 10 bases. The CDR3 spans 14 residues. CDR1 and CDR2 (germline): MGHDK, SYGVNS. V lost 6 bases and J lost 10; bases outside the gene matches: 6. The CDR3 DNA reads as TGTGCCAGCAGGACGGGACAGGGGTACTCACCCCTCCACTTT. As protein: CASRTGQGYSPLHF.

The V call is TRBV11-2, the J call TRBJ1-5; no reliable D call. Germline CDR1 is SGHAT and CDR2 is FQNNGV. The CDR3 sequence is 12 residues long. The germline V and J ends were trimmed by 5 bases and 9 bases, with 11 bases remaining between them. For the CDR3, the DNA is TGTGCCAGCAGCCGCGGCAATGGGCCCCAGCATTTT. Its protein is CASSRGNGPQHF. The variable domain in full, with the rest retrieved from reference TRBV11-2 and TRBJ1-5, is EAGVAQSPRYKIIEKRQSVAFWCNPISGHATLYWYQQILGQGPKLLIQFQNNGVVDDSQLPKDRFSAERLKGVDSTLKIQPAKLEDSAVYLCASSRGNGPQHFGDGTRLSIL.

The rearrangement joins TRBV9 to TRBJ2-2; possibly TRBD1 or TRBD2 for D (6 bases each). Trimming stripped 4 bases from V and 4 bases from J, with 17 bases between. The germline CDR1 and CDR2 sequences are SGDLS and YYNGEE. CDR3 length equals 16 residues. The CDR3 DNA is TGTGCCAGCAGCCCCCGGGGAGGCAGGGGCACCGGGGAGCTGTTTTTT. Translating it yields CASSPRGGRGTGELFF.

V and J are TRBV11-2 and TRBJ2-7; no clear D gene. In germline, CDR1 is SGHAT, CDR2 FQNNGV. Trimming shortened V by 2 bases and J by 6 bases, and 17 bases separated the two germline ends. The CDR3 covers 15 residues. Here the CDR3 reads CASSLPYQRAVEQYF. CDR3 nucleotide sequence: TGTGCCAGCAGCTTACCTTATCAACGAGCCGTCGAGCAGTACTTC.

The DNA of the CDR3 is TGCGCCAGCAGCTTGGCCAGGGCCCGTGAAGCTTTCTTT. This sequence encodes CASSLARAREAFF. The chain couples TRBV5-1 to TRBJ1-1; D might be TRBD1 (5 bases). CDR1 and CDR2 (germline): SGHRS, YFSETQ. The CDR3 is made up of 13 amino acids. The V end lost 0 bases, the J end lost 7 bases, and 10 bases lay between the germline ends.

This chain connects TRBV7-6 to TRBJ1-1, with TRBD1 matching 8 bases. The CDR3 consists of 17 residues. Germline V gives CDR1 SGHVS, CDR2 FNYEAQ. With V trimmed by 4 bases and J by 1 base, 11 bases remained unmatched. CDR3 DNA: TGTGCCAGCAGCTACCGGACAGGGTTCTCGAGGAACACTGAAGCTTTCTTT. Protein product: CASSYRTGFSRNTEAFF.

The chain has TRBV19 and TRBJ2-7; either TRBD1 or TRBD2 may fit D (6 bases each). CDR3 size: 14 residues. Germline CDR1 is LNHDA and CDR2 is SQIVND (reference sequence). V was shortened by 5 bases and J by 2 bases, with 13 bases between the two germline ends. CDR3 DNA: TGTGCCAGTAGTGCCCGGGGGCGTACCTACGAGCAGTACTTC. Encoded protein: CASSARGRTYEQYF.

The chain links TRBV19 to TRBJ1-1, with TRBD1 matching 7 bases. The trim removed 7 bases at V and 0 bases at J, leaving 17 bases unmatched. The CDR3 sequence is 18 residues long. The germline V gene encodes CDR1 LNHDA and CDR2 SQIVND (reference sequence). CDR3 DNA: TGTGCCAGTAATGAGGGGGCAGTAAGAACGGCAATGAACACTGAAGCTTTCTTT. It encodes CASNEGAVRTAMNTEAFF.

The genes are TRBV6-5 and TRBJ1-4; D call uncertain. Trimming stripped 0 bases from V and 4 bases from J, with 6 bases between. This CDR3 comprises 14 residues. The V gene's germline CDR1 is MNHEY and CDR2 SVGAGI. Here the CDR3 DNA reads TGTGCCAGCAGTTACTCGGGCGATAATGAAAAACTGTTTTTT. Amino acids: CASSYSGDNEKLFF.

In nucleotides, the CDR3 is TGTGCCAGTAGTAGTAGGACAGGCCATCGGGGGGCTGAAGCTTTCTTT. This sequence encodes CASSSRTGHRGAEAFF. The rearrangement joins TRBV19 to TRBJ1-1; TRBD1 agrees at 7 bases. V was pared by 4 bases and J by 6 bases, with 14 bases of the junction left unmatched. CDR3 length: 16 residues. Germline-derived CDR1 and CDR2 are LNHDA and SQIVND (reference sequence). Supplemented by reference TRBV19 and TRBJ1-1, the full variable domain reads DGGITQSPKYLFRKEGQNVTLSCEQNLNHDAMYWYRQDPGQGLRLIYYSQIVNDFQKGDIAEGYSVSREKKESFPLTVTSAQKNPTAFYLCASSSRTGHRGAEAFFGQGTRLTVV.

The count of this clone is one. V usage is TRBV11-2 and J usage is TRBJ2-7; unclear D gene. The CDR3 extends over 15 amino acids. The germline V gene encodes CDR1 SGHAT and CDR2 FQNNGV. The V end lost 0 bases, the J end lost 3 bases, and 12 bases lay between the germline ends. CDR3 coding DNA: TGTGCCAGCAGCTTAGAGTCTCAGGACCGCTACGAGCAGTACTTC. Translated: CASSLESQDRYEQYF. The full variable domain, completed using reference TRBV11-2 and TRBJ2-7, is EAGVAQSPRYKIIEKRQSVAFWCNPISGHATLYWYQQILGQGPKLLIQFQNNGVVDDSQLPKDRFSAERLKGVDSTLKIQPAKLEDSAVYLCASSLESQDRYEQYFGPGTRLTVT.

The chain carries TRBV19 and TRBJ1-1, with D tentatively TRBD1 (6 bases). Between the trimmed V and J ends, which lost 10 bases and 3 bases, there was a span of 12 bases. There are 12 residues in the CDR3. Germline values: CDR1 LNHDA, CDR2 SQIVND (reference sequence). This CDR3 is CATREGDTEAFF. The CDR3 DNA reads as TGTGCCACGCGAGAGGGGGACACTGAAGCTTTCTTT. The entire variable domain, with the rest obtained from reference TRBV19 and TRBJ1-1, is as follows: DGGITQSPKYLFRKEGQNVTLSCEQNLNHDAMYWYRQDPGQGLRLIYYSQIVNDFQKGDIAEGYSVSREKKESFPLTVTSAQKNPTAFYLCATREGDTEAFFGQGTRLTVV.

The genes are TRBV28 and TRBJ1-5; no clear D gene. The CDR3 contains 15 residues. Between the trimmed V and J ends, which lost 3 bases and 6 bases, there was a span of 15 bases. The germline V gene has CDR1 MDHEN and CDR2 SYDVKM. The CDR3 nucleotides read TGTGCCAGCAGTTTCGACATACGGTTCCGTCAGCCCCAGCATTTT. This sequence encodes CASSFDIRFRQPQHF.

The chain joins TRBV13 to TRBJ2-1; 13 bases map to TRBD2. Germline V gives CDR1 PRHDT, CDR2 FYEKMQ (reference sequence). Germline trimming cut 2 bases from V and 0 bases from J; bases unmatched to any gene: 7. CDR3 length: 19 residues. CDR3 loop: CASSLSLLAGGTSYNEQFF. The CDR3, as DNA: TGTGCCAGCAGCTTAAGTCTACTAGCGGGGGGGACCTCCTACAATGAGCAGTTCTTC.

J is TRBJ2-5 and V is TRBV10-1; 10 positions match TRBD2. With 0 bases clipped from V and 2 bases from J, the junction kept 3 bases outside the gene matches. Germline V gene data show CDR1 as WNHNN and CDR2 as SYGVQD (reference sequence). The CDR3 length is 16 residues. Written as DNA, the CDR3 is TGCGCCAGCAGTGAGTCGCTAGCGGGGGTTCAAGAGACCCAGTACTTC. It codes for CASSESLAGVQETQYF.

CDR3 sequence: CASSLASTEAKYF. The CDR3 nucleotides read TGTGCCAGCAGCTTAGCCTCGACGGAGGCCAAGTACTTC. This chain uses TRBV7-9 with TRBJ2-7, with a weak D call TRBD2 (5 bases). CDR1 is SEHNR and CDR2 is FQNEAQ in the germline V gene (reference sequence). V was pared by 0 bases and J by 11 bases, with 14 bases between. The CDR3 loop spans 13 amino acids.

This clone was seen only once. V usage is TRBV20-1 and J usage is TRBJ2-7, with TRBD2 as a possible D gene (5 bases). In germline, CDR1 is DFQATT, CDR2 SNEGSKA (reference sequence). The CDR3 runs 11 residues. The ends were cut back, 6 bases at V and 3 bases at J, with 9 bases in the middle. CDR3 sequence (DNA): TGCAGTGCCGTGACTAACTACGAGCAGTACTTC. Encoded protein: CSAVTNYEQYF.

J is TRBJ2-1 and V is TRBV7-9; maybe TRBD1 (6 bases). This CDR3 is built from 15 residues. The V gene lost 3 bases and the J gene lost 8 bases, with 17 bases spanning the gap. Germline CDR1 and CDR2: SEHNR and FQNEAQ (reference sequence). Here the CDR3 DNA reads TGTGCCAGCAGCTTGGGACATCGGCCCCAACATGAGCAGTTCTTC. Encoded protein: CASSLGHRPQHEQFF.

The chain joins TRBV28 to TRBJ1-6, with a tentative D call TRBD1 (6 bases). This CDR3 has 15 residues. Trimming pared 5 bases from V and 3 bases from J, leaving 11 bases between. Germline V gene sequence: CDR1 MDHEN, CDR2 SYDVKM. In nucleotides, the CDR3 is TGTGCCAGCAGTAATGGACAGTTCTATAATTCACCCCTCCACTTT. Translation gives CASSNGQFYNSPLHF.

The rearrangement uses TRBV2 and TRBJ2-1, with D perhaps given as TRBD1 or TRBD2 (5 bases each). Looked up from germline, CDR1 is SNHLY and CDR2 is FYNNEI. V was pared by 8 bases and J by 9 bases, with 11 bases between. The CDR3 has 11 residues. CDR3 DNA sequence: TGTGCCAGCGGGACCCACTTTGAGCAGTTCTTC. Encoded protein: CASGTHFEQFF.

The chain employs TRBV5-5 and TRBJ2-4; 9 bases are a match to TRBD1. CDR1 and CDR2 from the germline V gene are SGHKS and YYEKEE (reference sequence). CDR3 size: 19 residues. The V gene end was trimmed by 3 bases and the J gene end by 2 bases; junction bases not matched to a gene: 15. CDR3 bases: TGTGCCAGCAGCTATTTGGGGGCCACAGGGGGCTCATCCAAAAACATTCAGTACTTC. It codes for CASSYLGATGGSSKNIQYF.

This CDR3 reads CASSLARGQTDTQYF. As DNA, the CDR3 is TGCGCCAGCAGCTTGGCCAGGGGGCAGACAGATACGCAGTATTTT. The rearrangement joins TRBV5-1 to TRBJ2-3; 8 bases match TRBD1. Per germline, CDR1 SGHRS and CDR2 YFSETQ. The CDR3 runs 15 residues. With V trimmed by 0 bases and J by 3 bases, 3 bases remained unmatched.

This clone was picked up a small number of times. This chain joins TRBV20-1 and TRBJ1-1; D is undetermined. There are 11 residues in the CDR3. With 1 base removed from V and 4 bases from J, the gap between germline ends came to 4 bases. CDR1 and CDR2 (germline): DFQATT, SNEGSKA (reference sequence). The CDR3 DNA follows: TGCAGTGCTAGAGGGGGCACTGAAGCTTTCTTT. This codes for CSARGGTEAFF.

V gene TRBV9 combines with J gene TRBJ1-3, with a tentative D call TRBD1 (6 bases). Trimming took off 1 base at V and 0 bases at J, with 11 bases between the two ends. The CDR3 has 16 residues. The germline CDR1 and CDR2 sequences are SGDLS and YYNGEE. The CDR3 protein is CASSVTGPPSGNTIYF. The CDR3 coding sequence is TGTGCCAGCAGCGTAACAGGGCCACCCTCTGGAAACACCATATATTTT.

This chain connects TRBV5-4 to TRBJ2-5, with TRBD1 matching over 7 bases. V trimming: 4 bases; J trimming: 3 bases; junction bases outside the gene matches: 9. Germline assignment: CDR1 SGHNT and CDR2 YYREEE (reference sequence). This CDR3 spans 15 amino acids. CDR3 in amino acids: CASSVPRTGEETQYF. The CDR3 bases are TGTGCCAGCAGCGTTCCTAGGACAGGAGAAGAGACCCAGTACTTC.

V and J are TRBV5-1 and TRBJ2-1, with unresolved D. V was shortened by 0 bases and J by 5 bases, with 15 bases between the two germline ends. This CDR3 is 16 amino acids long. Germline V gives CDR1 SGHRS, CDR2 YFSETQ. The CDR3 sequence is CASSLDLWAQNNEQFF. Here the CDR3 DNA reads TGCGCCAGCAGCTTGGATTTATGGGCACAAAACAATGAGCAGTTCTTC.

This rearrangement joins TRBV2 to TRBJ1-1; a possible D gene is TRBD1 (5 bases). Germline V gene lookup returns CDR1 SNHLY and CDR2 FYNNEI. V was shortened by 5 bases and J by 2 bases, with 12 bases between the two germline ends. This CDR3 has 14 residues. CDR3 in amino acids: CASSPFGGNTEAFF. The CDR3 DNA reads as TGTGCCAGCAGTCCCTTTGGGGGTAACACTGAAGCTTTCTTT.